Presented here are 22 T cell receptor beta chains from one specimen sequenced in a study of blood T cells in healthy people across ages. The use of a sample-barcoded 5' primer and a J-beta primer mix characterized a second PCR of about 6 to 12 cycles. Each CDR3 protein gets one entry after TCRdb re-called the 5' RACE reads with MiXCR. This table holds about 780,000 distinct CDR3 sequences, roughly 24% found once. This sample was also put to use in a study of T cells of mothers and their children.

The specimen sequenced was blood. These receptors were collected from a boy under 18 in good health.

The V gene is TRBV5-4, the J gene TRBJ2-2; perhaps TRBD1 as D (6 bases). Germline V gene data show CDR1 as SGHNT and CDR2 as YYREEE (reference sequence). The CDR3 contains 17 residues. V was clipped by 4 bases and J by 0 bases, with 16 bases between them. CDR3 sequence: CASSPGGHITNTGELFF. CDR3 DNA sequence: TGTGCCAGCAGCCCTGGGGGACACATAACGAACACCGGGGAGCTGTTTTTT.

This clonotype was counted a few times. The rearrangement uses TRBV6-2 or TRBV6-3 and TRBJ2-3, with D perhaps matching TRBD2 (5 bases). V dropped 6 bases and J dropped 1 base, with 11 bases sitting between them. Germline-derived CDR1 and CDR2 are MNHEY and SVGEGT. The CDR3 has 14 residues. CDR3 nucleotides: TGTGCCAGCAGCCGTAGCGCTCGCACAGATACGCAGTATTTT. Translation: CASSRSARTDTQYF.

In this sample, this clonotype turned up a few times. The rearrangement uses TRBV20-1 and TRBJ2-5; 7 bases agree with TRBD2. Looked up from germline, CDR1 is DFQATT and CDR2 is SNEGSKA (reference sequence). The V and J ends lost 0 bases and 2 bases, in that order; junction bases with no gene match: 6. This CDR3 is 15 amino acids long. The CDR3 loop is CSARDRRTRQETQYF. The CDR3 region has the DNA TGCAGTGCTAGAGATAGGCGGACTAGACAAGAGACCCAGTACTTC.

The chain joins TRBV18 to TRBJ2-5; D may be TRBD1 (5 bases). The J call could be wrong; TRBJ2-7 is a better fit for the DNA end. This CDR3 comprises 15 residues. Germline CDR1 and CDR2: KGHSH and LQKENI. The CDR3 bases are TGTGCCAGCTCACCTGGAGACAGCGTCTCCTACGAGCAGTACTTC. Protein sequence: CASSPGDSVSYEQYF.

This chain connects TRBV5-1 to TRBJ2-5, with a weak D call TRBD2 (5 bases). V lost 0 bases and J 0 bases, leaving 9 bases between the germline ends. The CDR3 is 15 amino acids. In germline, CDR1 is SGHRS, CDR2 YFSETQ. The CDR3 DNA sequence: TGCGCCAGCAGCTTGGCTAGCTGGTACCAAGAGACCCAGTACTTC. As protein: CASSLASWYQETQYF.

The chain links TRBV5-1 to TRBJ1-2, with 7 bases lining up with TRBD1. The CDR3 is 17 residues long. The V segment lost 0 bases and the J segment 0 bases; nucleotides outside the gene matches: 8. Germline CDR1 is SGHRS and CDR2 is YFSETQ. CDR3 nucleotides: TGCGCCAGCAGCTTGGAACCAGGGGGAAAAGCTAACTATGGCTACACCTTC. Residues: CASSLEPGGKANYGYTF.

This clonotype was detected only a few times. This rearrangement joins TRBV12-3 or TRBV12-4 to TRBJ2-3, with D unresolved. Trimming removed 7 bases from V and 2 bases from J, with 7 bases in between. The CDR3 contains 12 residues. The CDR3 sequence is CASTANTDTQYF. The DNA of the CDR3 is TGTGCCAGCACGGCAAACACAGATACGCAGTATTTT.

The chain is built from TRBV24-1 and TRBJ2-1; D might be TRBD2 (6 bases). V lost 9 bases and J lost 3, with 11 bases in between. CDR3 length equals 13 residues. Germline lookup yields CDR1 KGHDR and CDR2 SFDVKD. CDR3 nucleotide sequence: TGTGCCACCTCGGGGGAGGACTACAATGAGCAGTTCTTC. This encodes CATSGEDYNEQFF.

The CDR3 loop reads CASSVVGLLNTEAFF. The CDR3 nucleotides are TGTGCCAGCAGCGTCGTAGGGCTCCTGAACACTGAAGCTTTCTTT. The chain joins TRBV7-9 to TRBJ1-1; D gene uncertain. The CDR3 covers 15 residues. CDR1 is SEHNR, CDR2 FQNEAQ, per germline (reference sequence). Trimming took 5 bases from V and 0 from J, leaving 13 bases between them.

This chain connects TRBV29-1 to TRBJ2-5; D gene unclear. Germline CDR1 SQVTM, CDR2 ANQGSEA. The CDR3 runs to 13 residues. Trimming shortened V by 7 bases and J by 0 bases, and 12 bases separated the two germline ends. The chain's CDR3 is CSGGFTYQETQYF. CDR3 in DNA: TGCAGCGGGGGTTTTACGTACCAAGAGACCCAGTACTTC.

The V and J genes are TRBV5-1 and TRBJ2-5; D remains ambiguous. V was trimmed by 1 base and J by 4 bases, leaving 8 bases between them. This CDR3 has 13 amino acids. Germline assignment: CDR1 SGHRS and CDR2 YFSETQ. CDR3 sequence reads: CASSLPNGETQYF. CDR3 nucleotides: TGCGCCAGCAGCTTGCCCAACGGAGAGACCCAGTACTTC.

This clonotype showed up many times. The chain couples TRBV18 to TRBJ2-5, with 10 bases identical to TRBD1. There are 15 residues in the CDR3. J gave up 3 bases and V 6 bases, and 7 bases lay outside the gene matches. Germline-derived CDR1 and CDR2 are KGHSH and LQKENI. For the CDR3, the DNA is TGTGCCAGCTCTCCCCCCGGGACAGGGGAAGAGACCCAGTACTTC. Translating gives CASSPPGTGEETQYF.

The gene calls are TRBV10-1 and TRBJ2-1, with 11 bases aligning to TRBD1. The germline gives CDR1 WNHNN, CDR2 SYGVQD (reference sequence). This CDR3 has 15 residues. V was pared by 1 base and J by 5 bases, with 1 base of the junction left unmatched. In DNA form, the CDR3 reads TGCGCCAGCAGTGAGTGGACAGGGGGCCACAATGAGCAGTTCTTC. This sequence encodes CASSEWTGGHNEQFF.

The CDR3 sequence: CASSFITGSNEQFF. As DNA, the CDR3 is TGTGCCAGCAGCTTCATCACTGGGAGCAATGAGCAGTTCTTC. The chain has TRBV7-2 and TRBJ2-1; perhaps TRBD2 as D (5 bases). CDR1 is SGHTA and CDR2 is FQGNSA in the germline V gene. This CDR3 region has 14 residues. V dropped 3 bases and J dropped 6 bases, with 12 bases sitting between them.

The chain employs TRBV4-1 and TRBJ2-5; the match to TRBD2 covers 9 bases. With the DNA end fitting TRBJ2-1 better, the J assignment may be wrong. The length of the CDR3 is 15 residues. Germline CDR1 MGHRA, CDR2 YSYEKL. The DNA of the CDR3 is TGCGCCAGCAGCCCCTCCGGACTAGCGTACGATGAGCAGTTCTTC. Its translation: CASSPSGLAYDEQFF.

This clonotype was seen only a few times. This chain uses TRBV9 with TRBJ2-3, with 7 bases fitting TRBD2. The CDR3 has 14 residues. Unmatched junction bases numbered 4, after V lost 5 bases and J lost 1 base. Germline CDR1 is SGDLS and CDR2 is YYNGEE. In DNA form, the CDR3 reads TGTGCCAGCAGTGGGGGGGTAGGCACAGATACGCAGTATTTT. Encoded protein: CASSGGVGTDTQYF.

The rearrangement links TRBV4-1 to TRBJ2-5; 9 bases fit TRBD1. The CDR3 length is 14 residues. Germline CDR1 reads MGHRA; CDR2 reads YSYEKL. The ends lost 1 base at V and 11 bases at J; junction bases unmatched: 8. CDR3: CASSQGDREWEQYF. CDR3 DNA: TGCGCCAGCAGCCAAGGGGACAGGGAATGGGAGCAGTACTTC.

This clonotype came up a few times. The chain joins TRBV6-5 to TRBJ2-1; 12 positions agree with TRBD1. Germline V gene sequence: CDR1 MNHEY, CDR2 SVGAGI. V lost 0 bases, J lost 0 bases, and 6 bases stayed unmatched. CDR3 length: 19 residues. The CDR3 sequence: CASSYSGTGGLSSYNEQFF. The CDR3 DNA reads TGTGCCAGCAGTTACTCCGGGACAGGGGGCCTAAGCTCCTACAATGAGCAGTTCTTC.

The chain carries TRBV28 and TRBJ1-2; 8 bases line up with TRBD1. CDR3 length: 12 residues. Losses at the gene ends were 3 bases for V and 7 bases for J; bases not matched to a gene: 1. Germline CDR1 reads MDHEN; CDR2 reads SYDVKM. The CDR3: CASSFRGPGYTF. CDR3 DNA: TGTGCCAGCAGTTTCAGGGGGCCTGGCTACACCTTC.

This chain joins TRBV12-3 or TRBV12-4 and TRBJ2-5; D unresolved. V dropped 5 bases and J dropped 4 bases, with 8 bases sitting between them. The CDR3 extends over 12 amino acids. The CDR3 region has the DNA TGTGCCAGCAGTCGAATCGGAGAGACCCAGTACTTC. Its translation: CASSRIGETQYF.

The chain couples TRBV29-1 to TRBJ2-3; no clear D. This CDR3 is built from 14 residues. V gave up 4 bases and J gave up 5 bases, with 16 bases separating them. From germline, CDR1 is SQVTM and CDR2 ANQGSEA. CDR3 nucleotide sequence: TGCAGCGTTGGATTTCGGCTGATTGTAGATACGCAGTATTTT. This translates into CSVGFRLIVDTQYF.

The chain couples TRBV2 to TRBJ2-7; TRBD1 matches at 7 bases. This CDR3 has 14 amino acids. Germline CDR1 and CDR2: SNHLY and FYNNEI. Germline trimming cut 6 bases from V and 4 bases from J; bases unmatched to any gene: 9. The CDR3 protein is CASRGDSSLYEQYF. CDR3 nucleotides: TGTGCCAGCAGGGGGGACAGTTCGCTTTACGAGCAGTACTTC.